This T cell receptor (beta chain) was documented in a study of cytomegalovirus exposure and HLA in healthy donors. General study findings and limits: For most TCR beta V segments, an earlier analysis put the productive rate at about 90% or about 30% of the time. TCR beta sequences reportedly predicted most subjects' HLA-A and HLA-B alleles accurately.

Germline loops: CDR1 LGHNA, CDR2 YSLEER. The CDR3 sequence is 16 residues long. Trimming took 0 bases from V and 2 from J, leaving 13 bases between them. The PCR was carried out with 60 Vbeta primers and 13 Jbeta primers. Profiling relied on immunoSEQ multiplex PCR, and the TCRdb table lists in-frame clones only, not all of them. Altogether 130,000 to 150,000 clones are present, around 79% being singletons, with the ten largest covering more than 0.95%. Notes on this clone: Its target is not known.

The chain recombines TRBV4-3 with TRBJ1-2; D not resolved. The receptor was isolated from a man aged 18 to 30 in good health and CMV-seronegative. The specimen sequenced was PBMCs. The CDR3 coding sequence is TGCGCCAGCAGCCAAGATTTAAAACAGCCAAACTATGGCTACACCTTC. Translation: CASSQDLKQPNYGYTF.